One sample yielded the 18 T cell receptor beta chains listed below, sequenced in a study of CD8 T cells in Susac syndrome. An input of 0.5 to 1 ug of RNA was subjected to reverse transcription using random hexamers. MiXCR, run by TCRdb on the immunoSEQ multiplex PCR reads, gives a single entry per CDR3 protein. The sample yields approximately 200,000 distinct CDR3 sequences, over 90% seen once. The sample comprised CD4+ T cells from PBMCs. These receptors originate from a human donor with multiple sclerosis.

The chain has TRBV9 and TRBJ1-4, with 7 bases identical to TRBD1. V was pared by 0 bases and J by 8 bases, with 4 bases of the junction left unmatched. Germline CDR1 reads SGDLS; CDR2 reads YYNGEE. CDR3 length: 14 amino acids. CDR3 nucleotide sequence: TGTGCCAGCAGCGTAGCACAGGGGAACGAAAAACTGTTTTTT. It is translated as CASSVAQGNEKLFF.

The V gene is TRBV20-1, the J gene TRBJ1-3; unclear D gene. There are 12 residues in the CDR3. Trimming stripped 6 bases from V and 3 bases from J, with 9 bases between. The V gene's germline CDR1 is DFQATT and CDR2 SNEGSKA (reference sequence). CDR3 bases: TGCAGTGCACGCCTGGGTGGAAACACCATATATTTT. Its translation: CSARLGGNTIYF.

This clonotype was seen a single time. Here the CDR3 reads CSASPPASGATDTQYF. DNA of the CDR3: TGCAGTGCTAGTCCCCCAGCTAGCGGGGCAACAGATACGCAGTATTTT. V gene TRBV20-1 combines with J gene TRBJ2-3; TRBD2 matches at 9 bases. Germline-derived CDR1 and CDR2 are DFQATT and SNEGSKA (reference sequence). The CDR3 is 16 amino acids. V dropped 3 bases and J dropped 3; count of bases not matched to a gene: 10.

The chain employs TRBV9 and TRBJ2-7; D is ambiguous. Germline V lookup: CDR1 SGDLS, CDR2 YYNGEE. V dropped 3 bases and J dropped 0 bases, with 19 bases sitting between them. This CDR3 has 17 residues. CDR3 DNA: TGTGCCAGCAGCGATACTCAAAGGTTAACCGACTCCTACGAGCAGTACGTC. It is translated as CASSDTQRLTDSYEQYV.

This chain links TRBV15 with TRBJ1-2; a weak D match, TRBD1 (5 bases). Looked up from germline, CDR1 is LNHNV and CDR2 is YYDKDF (reference sequence). The germline V and J ends were trimmed by 6 bases and 0 bases, with 5 bases remaining between them. CDR3 length: 12 amino acids. In DNA, the CDR3 is TGTGCCACCAGGGGGGCTAACTATGGCTACACCTTC. Translating gives CATRGANYGYTF.

The chain employs TRBV5-4 and TRBJ2-5, with D possibly being TRBD2 (6 bases). Germline V CDR1 and CDR2: SGHNT, YYREEE (reference sequence). CDR3 length: 14 amino acids. V dropped 3 bases and J dropped 2 bases, with 11 bases sitting between them. The CDR3 loop is CASSSGRGQETQYF. Written as DNA, the CDR3 is TGTGCCAGCAGCTCCGGTCGGGGGCAAGAGACCCAGTACTTC.

The rearrangement uses TRBV20-1 and TRBJ2-1, with TRBD1 identical over 9 bases. The junction had 9 bases not matched to a gene; V was cut back by 5 bases and J by 7 bases. Germline CDR1 is DFQATT and CDR2 is SNEGSKA (reference sequence). The CDR3 consists of 14 residues. The CDR3 DNA reads TGCAGTGCTCACTGGACAGGGGCGGGGAATGAGCAGTTCTTC. This codes for CSAHWTGAGNEQFF.

The chain recombines TRBV7-2 with TRBJ2-7, with 7 bases lining up with TRBD2. Germline CDR1 SGHTA, CDR2 FQGNSA. CDR3 length: 16 residues. Trimming cost V 5 bases and J 2 bases; bases outside gene matches: 12. The CDR3 nucleotides are TGTGCCAGCAGCACACGTGGGGGGGACCCAACCTACGAGCAGTACTTC. This codes for CASSTRGGDPTYEQYF.

The chain recombines TRBV29-1 with TRBJ1-4; D is unresolved. Trimming took 3 bases from V and 6 from J, leaving 14 bases between them. This CDR3 has 14 amino acids. CDR1 is SQVTM and CDR2 is ANQGSEA in the germline V gene. CDR3 amino acids: CSVDFGVPDEKLFF. DNA for the CDR3: TGCAGCGTTGACTTTGGGGTACCGGATGAAAAACTGTTTTTT.

The table lists this clonotype with a few counts. The chain employs TRBV30 and TRBJ1-2; D might be TRBD1 (5 bases). V was trimmed by 0 bases and J by 1 base, leaving 6 bases between them. The germline V gene encodes CDR1 GTSNPN and CDR2 SVGIG (reference sequence). The CDR3 runs 13 residues. CDR3 nucleotide sequence: TGTGCCTGGAGTGTCAGGGTTAACTATGGCTACACCTTC. As protein: CAWSVRVNYGYTF.

In its sample, this clonotype was seen once. The CDR3 region is CASSQQGATNEKLFF. CDR3 nucleotides: TGTGCCAGCAGCCAACAGGGCGCAACTAATGAAAAACTGTTTTTT. The rearrangement joins TRBV13 to TRBJ1-4, with a tentative D call TRBD1 (6 bases). The CDR3 totals 15 residues. V was trimmed by 5 bases and J by 0 bases, leaving 10 bases between them. Per the germline V gene, CDR1 is PRHDT and CDR2 is FYEKMQ (reference sequence).

The genes are TRBV30 and TRBJ1-1; TRBD1 is a possible D gene (6 bases). The CDR3 length is 14 residues. Trimming left V 1 base short and J 1 base short, with 10 bases between. Germline lookup yields CDR1 GTSNPN and CDR2 SVGIG (reference sequence). Here the CDR3 DNA reads TGTGCCTGGAGTGAAGGGACACCGAACACTGAAGCTTTCTTT. Protein: CAWSEGTPNTEAFF.

Remarks on this clonotype: Germline is not matched at one junction end, which may reflect a read error. CDR3 loop: CATSRDRTGALSSPRHF. The CDR3, as DNA: TGTGCCACCAGCAGAGATCGGACAGGGGCGTTGAGTTCACCCCGCCACTTT. The gene calls are TRBV15 and TRBJ1-6; 9 bases match TRBD1. This CDR3 is built from 17 residues. The germline CDR1 and CDR2 sequences are LNHNV and YYDKDF (reference sequence).

V is TRBV5-1 and J is TRBJ2-2, with 11 nucleotides matching TRBD1. The CDR3 extends over 17 amino acids. Per the germline V gene, CDR1 is SGHRS and CDR2 is YFSETQ. With V trimmed by 1 base and J by 0 bases, 2 bases remained unmatched. CDR3 in amino acids: CASSLRGQGANTGELFF. The CDR3 DNA follows: TGCGCCAGCAGCTTGAGGGGACAGGGGGCGAACACCGGGGAGCTGTTTTTT.

The V gene is TRBV3-1, the J gene TRBJ2-5; D possibly corresponds to TRBD1 (6 bases). V was shortened by 3 bases and J by 3 bases, with 11 bases between the two germline ends. CDR1 and CDR2 from the germline V gene are LGHDT and YNNKEL (reference sequence). This CDR3 has 14 amino acids. CDR3 residues: CASSQGTPKETQYF. For the CDR3, the DNA is TGTGCCAGCAGCCAGGGGACACCGAAAGAGACCCAGTACTTC.

The DNA for the CDR3 is TGTGCCAGCAGTTACTCCACGGGAGGGGAGCAGTACTTC. Its translation is CASSYSTGGEQYF. V is TRBV6-5 and J is TRBJ2-7; 8 positions match TRBD2. The CDR3 is 13 amino acids. V dropped 0 bases and J dropped 7; count of bases not matched to a gene: 2. Germline CDR1 and CDR2: MNHEY and SVGAGI.

V gene TRBV6-5 combines with J gene TRBJ1-1; D unresolved. The germline V gene has CDR1 MNHEY and CDR2 SVGAGI. This CDR3 comprises 13 residues. The germline V and J ends were trimmed by 6 bases and 4 bases, with 12 bases remaining between them. The CDR3 DNA follows: TGTGCCAGCAGATTCGAACAGAGCACTGAAGCTTTCTTT. Residues: CASRFEQSTEAFF.

The genes are TRBV30 and TRBJ1-1, with 10 nucleotides matching TRBD1. J lost 6 bases, V lost 4 bases, and 5 bases had no gene match. Germline CDR1 is GTSNPN and CDR2 is SVGIG (reference sequence). CDR3 length equals 13 residues. CDR3 region: CAWTWDRGPEAFF. The CDR3, as DNA: TGTGCCTGGACGTGGGACAGGGGCCCTGAAGCTTTCTTT.